This is a list of T cell receptor beta chains from one sample in a study of vaccination effects on CD4 cells after COVID-19. Libraries were prepared by immunoSEQ multiplex PCR; TCRdb keeps only in-frame clonotypes and omits some of them. The data show about 30,000 clones, around 86% seen once. No antigen has been identified for these receptors. Sequenced material: CD4+ T cells from PBMCs cultured with SARS-CoV-2 spike peptides, taken after COVID-19 vaccination. All receptors come from a human donor who received a COVID-19 vaccine. Some clones in this sample may be carry-over from other donors' samples. The conserved cysteine and the conserved F or W are not part of the CDR3 here.

TRBV6-2/TRBV6-3 | ASSGTGETQY
TRBV18 | ASSPSTDSTDTQY
TRBV4-1 | ASSQDYRGGTDTQY
TRBV5-8 | ASRHKGPYEQY
TRBV2 | ASRPGNNSPLH
TRBV24-1 | ATSVGQTTDTQY
TRBV20-1 | SAKEETQY
TRBV5-4 | ASSREGKADTQY
TRBV7-3 | ASSREAGGVADTQY
TRBV28 | ASRSTGDEQY
TRBV24-1 | ATSDSNQPQH
TRBV5-1 | ASSSQPGHQNTEAF
TRBV11-1 | ASSTGGVGQETQY
TRBV6-5 | ASSYLGRNYGYT
TRBV10-1 | ASKTVLSTEAF
TRBV9 | ASSVASASYNEQF
TRBV19 | ASTVGHHNSPLH
TRBV6-5 | ASSYSNRANTGELF
TRBV5-1 | ASSLGGVSNEKLF
TRBV7-3 | ASSRGTGGRDGELF
TRBV2 | ASSDLVAGQTNYGYT
TRBV18 | ASSPGVSQPQH
TRBV18 | ASSRDRDYNEQF
TRBV19 | ASSPGTGTTGELF
TRBV7-7 | ASSLAGGRETQY
TRBV5-8 | ASSPMGARTEAF
TRBV5-4 | ASSLGTSPHEQF
TRBV28 | ASSLGLFNTGELF
TRBV10-2 | ASSLAGGPWDTQY
TRBV2 | ASVLSASNQPQH
TRBV28 | ASRGRQGGAF
TRBV18 | ASSGTGTDTQY
TRBV10-1 | ASSPGPDTQY
TRBV27 | ASSLSGRTQAF
TRBV30 | AGRGTGGGGNTEAF
TRBV11-3 | ASRETRTANEQF
TRBV10-2 | ASSESAGAYNEQF
TRBV7-3 | ASSLEGNTDTQY
TRBV6-1 | ASSEAGTGRNTIY
TRBV5-1 | ASSTSGGHTGELF
TRBV5-1 | ASRPGFLGGTEAF
TRBV10-3 | AISNLDIQY
TRBV19 | ASSRGGQGSEKLF
TRBV9 | ASSVALQNTEAF
TRBV7-9 | ASSLIITLQRDTQY
TRBV4-1 | ASSLVWSGANVLT
TRBV18 | ASSPGRQQETQY
TRBV27 | ASSLEVGDLVAF